The clone carrying this T cell receptor (beta chain) was seen repeatedly, ten times or more. Its antigen is undetermined. Germline CDR1 is SEHNR and CDR2 is FQNEAQ (reference sequence). Between the trimmed V and J ends, which lost 5 bases and 1 base, there was a span of 18 bases. This CDR3 is 16 amino acids long. TCRdb analysed the PCR reads with MiXCR anew, one entry per CDR3 protein. The sample lists tens of thousands of distinct CDR3 sequences, about 20% occurring once. The data originate from a study of molecular identifiers for immune sequencing clone quantification. Whole-study findings and limits: Highly expanded clones may be undercounted when identical TCR molecules share barcodes. Jurkat TCR RNA spiked in from one cell (amid about 1 million naive cells) was reportedly detectable.

Using 10%, 30% or 50% RNA, naive CD8 libraries were derived from roughly 20,000 to 1,000,000 sorted cells. This TCR derives from a human donor in good health. Some libraries in this study had Jurkat cell RNA spiked in. What was sequenced was naive CD8+ T cells from blood, with Jurkat cell RNA spiked in. Subset defined: FACS-sorted CD8+CD4-CCR7+CD45RA+ naive T cells. V gene TRBV7-9 combines with J gene TRBJ2-7, with D maybe TRBD1 (7 bases). CDR3 loop: CASSLTTGRKSYEQYF. CDR3 coding DNA: TGTGCCAGCAGCCTAACGACAGGGAGGAAATCCTACGAGCAGTACTTC.